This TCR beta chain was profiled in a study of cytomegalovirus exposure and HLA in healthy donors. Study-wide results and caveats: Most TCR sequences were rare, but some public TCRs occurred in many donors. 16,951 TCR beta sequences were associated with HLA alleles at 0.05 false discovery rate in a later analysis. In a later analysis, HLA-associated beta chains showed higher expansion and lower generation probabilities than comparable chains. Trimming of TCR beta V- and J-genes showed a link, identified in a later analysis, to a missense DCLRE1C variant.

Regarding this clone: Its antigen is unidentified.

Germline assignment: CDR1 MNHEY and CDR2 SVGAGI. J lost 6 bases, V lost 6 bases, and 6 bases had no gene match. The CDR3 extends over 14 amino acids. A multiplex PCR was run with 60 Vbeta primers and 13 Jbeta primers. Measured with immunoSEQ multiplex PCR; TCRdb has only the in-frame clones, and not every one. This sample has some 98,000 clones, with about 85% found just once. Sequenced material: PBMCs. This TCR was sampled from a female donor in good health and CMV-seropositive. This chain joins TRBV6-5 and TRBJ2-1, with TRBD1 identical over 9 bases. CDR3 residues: CASSKGQGGNEQFF. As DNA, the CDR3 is TGTGCCAGCAGCAAGGGACAGGGTGGCAATGAGCAGTTCTTC.